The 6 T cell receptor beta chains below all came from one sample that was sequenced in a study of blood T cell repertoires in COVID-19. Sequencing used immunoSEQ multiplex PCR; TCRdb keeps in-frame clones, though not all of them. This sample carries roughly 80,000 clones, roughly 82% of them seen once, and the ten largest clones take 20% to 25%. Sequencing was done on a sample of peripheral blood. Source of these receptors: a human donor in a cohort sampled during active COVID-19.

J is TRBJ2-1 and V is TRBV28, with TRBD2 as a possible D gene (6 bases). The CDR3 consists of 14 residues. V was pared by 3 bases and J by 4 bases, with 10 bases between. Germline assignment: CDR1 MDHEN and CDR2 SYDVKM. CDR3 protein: CASSFGGAYNEQFF. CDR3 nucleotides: TGTGCCAGCAGTTTTGGCGGGGCATACAATGAGCAGTTCTTC. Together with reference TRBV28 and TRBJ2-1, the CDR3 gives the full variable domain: DVKVTQSSRYLVKRTGEKVFLECVQDMDHENMFWYRQDPGLGLRLIYFSYDVKMKEKGDIPEGYSVSREKKERFSLILESASTNQTSMYLCASSFGGAYNEQFFGPGTRLTVL.

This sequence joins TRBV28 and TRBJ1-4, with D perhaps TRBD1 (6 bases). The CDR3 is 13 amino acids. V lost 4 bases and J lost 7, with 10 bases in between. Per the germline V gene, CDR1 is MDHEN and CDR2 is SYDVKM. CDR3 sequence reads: CASSSTGSEKLFF. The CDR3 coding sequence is TGTGCCAGCAGTTCAACAGGGAGTGAAAAACTGTTTTTT.

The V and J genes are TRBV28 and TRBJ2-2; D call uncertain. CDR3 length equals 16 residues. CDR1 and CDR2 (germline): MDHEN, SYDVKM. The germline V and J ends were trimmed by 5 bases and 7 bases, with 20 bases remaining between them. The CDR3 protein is CASSATGSARSGELFF. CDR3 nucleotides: TGTGCCAGCAGTGCCACCGGAAGCGCACGGAGCGGGGAGCTGTTTTTT.

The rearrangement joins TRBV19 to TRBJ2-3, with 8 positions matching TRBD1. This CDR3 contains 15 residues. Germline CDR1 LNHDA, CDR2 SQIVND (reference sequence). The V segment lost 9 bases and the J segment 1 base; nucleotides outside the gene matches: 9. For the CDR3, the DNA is TGTGCCAGCCGGATGGCGGACAGGGGCACAGATACGCAGTATTTT. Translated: CASRMADRGTDTQYF.

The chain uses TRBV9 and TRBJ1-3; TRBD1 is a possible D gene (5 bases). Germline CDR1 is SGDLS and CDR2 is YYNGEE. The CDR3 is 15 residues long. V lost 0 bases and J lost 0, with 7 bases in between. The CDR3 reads CASSVEGLSGNTIYF. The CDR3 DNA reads TGTGCCAGCAGCGTAGAGGGACTCTCTGGAAACACCATATATTTT.

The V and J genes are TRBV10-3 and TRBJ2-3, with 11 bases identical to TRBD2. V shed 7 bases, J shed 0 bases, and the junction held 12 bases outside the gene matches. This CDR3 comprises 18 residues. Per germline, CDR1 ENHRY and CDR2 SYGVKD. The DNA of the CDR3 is TGTGCCATCAAAGGGCTAGCGGGGGGAATAGCTAGCACAGATACGCAGTATTTT. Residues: CAIKGLAGGIASTDTQYF.